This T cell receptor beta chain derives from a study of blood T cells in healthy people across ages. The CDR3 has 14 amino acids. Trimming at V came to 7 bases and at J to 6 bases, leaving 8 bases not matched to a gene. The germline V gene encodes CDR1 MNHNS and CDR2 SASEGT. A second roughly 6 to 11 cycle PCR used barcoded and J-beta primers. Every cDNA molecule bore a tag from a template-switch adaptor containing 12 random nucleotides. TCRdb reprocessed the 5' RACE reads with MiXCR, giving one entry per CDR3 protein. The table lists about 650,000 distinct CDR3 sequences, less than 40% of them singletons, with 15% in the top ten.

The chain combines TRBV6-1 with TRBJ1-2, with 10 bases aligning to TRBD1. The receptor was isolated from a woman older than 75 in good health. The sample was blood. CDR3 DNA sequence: TGTGCCAGCAATCGGGACAGGGGAATTGATGGCTACACCTTC. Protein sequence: CASNRDRGIDGYTF.